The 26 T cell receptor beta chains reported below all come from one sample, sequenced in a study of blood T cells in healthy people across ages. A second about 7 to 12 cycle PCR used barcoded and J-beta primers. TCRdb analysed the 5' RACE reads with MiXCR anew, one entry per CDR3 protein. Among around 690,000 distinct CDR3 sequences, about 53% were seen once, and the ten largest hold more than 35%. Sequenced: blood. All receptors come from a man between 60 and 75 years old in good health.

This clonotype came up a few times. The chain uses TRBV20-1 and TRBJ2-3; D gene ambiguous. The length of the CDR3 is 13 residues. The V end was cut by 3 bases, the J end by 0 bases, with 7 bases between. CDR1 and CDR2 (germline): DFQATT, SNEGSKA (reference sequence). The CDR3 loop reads CSASRESTDTQYF. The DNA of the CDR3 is TGCAGTGCTAGTCGCGAGAGCACAGATACGCAGTATTTT.

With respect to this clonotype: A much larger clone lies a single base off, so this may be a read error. Here the CDR3 DNA reads TGCAGTGCTAGGTCCATAGGGGGGTACGAGCAGTACTTC. This codes for CSARSIGGYEQYF. The rearrangement uses TRBV20-1 and TRBJ2-7; D assignment may be TRBD1 or TRBD2 (6 bases each). Trimming removed 3 bases at V and 4 bases at J, with 13 bases between. This CDR3 comprises 13 residues. CDR1 and CDR2 from the germline V gene are DFQATT and SNEGSKA (reference sequence).

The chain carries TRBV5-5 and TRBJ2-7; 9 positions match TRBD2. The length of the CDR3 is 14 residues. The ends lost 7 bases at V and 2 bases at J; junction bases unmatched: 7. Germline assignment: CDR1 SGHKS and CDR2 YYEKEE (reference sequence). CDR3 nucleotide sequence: TGTGCCAGCTTGGGGCTAGCGGGGACCTACGAGCAGTACTTC. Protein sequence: CASLGLAGTYEQYF.

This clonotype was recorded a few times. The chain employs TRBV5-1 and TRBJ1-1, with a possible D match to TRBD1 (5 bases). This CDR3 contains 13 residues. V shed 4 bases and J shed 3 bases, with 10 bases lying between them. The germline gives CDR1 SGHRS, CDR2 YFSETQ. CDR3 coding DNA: TGCGCCAGCAGCGTGAGCAGGGACACTGAAGCTTTCTTT. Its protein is CASSVSRDTEAFF.

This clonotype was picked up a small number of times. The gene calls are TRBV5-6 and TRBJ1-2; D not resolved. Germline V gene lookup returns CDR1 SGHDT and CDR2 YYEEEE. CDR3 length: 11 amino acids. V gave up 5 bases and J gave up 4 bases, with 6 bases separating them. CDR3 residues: CASSSFYGYTF. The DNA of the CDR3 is TGTGCCAGCAGTTCGTTCTATGGCTACACCTTC.

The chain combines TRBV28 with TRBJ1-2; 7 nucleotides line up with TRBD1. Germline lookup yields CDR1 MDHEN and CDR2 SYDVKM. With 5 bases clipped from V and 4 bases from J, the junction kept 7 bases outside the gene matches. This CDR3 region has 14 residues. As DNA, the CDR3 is TGTGCCAGCAGTCCTCCAGGACAGGTCTATGGCTACACCTTC. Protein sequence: CASSPPGQVYGYTF.

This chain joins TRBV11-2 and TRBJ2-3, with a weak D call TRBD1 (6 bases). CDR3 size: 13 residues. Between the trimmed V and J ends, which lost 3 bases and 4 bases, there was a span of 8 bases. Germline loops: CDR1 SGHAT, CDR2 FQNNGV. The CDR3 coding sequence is TGTGCCAGCAGCTTTTCAGGGGCAGATACGCAGTATTTT. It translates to CASSFSGADTQYF. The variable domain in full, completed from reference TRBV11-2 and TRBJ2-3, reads EAGVAQSPRYKIIEKRQSVAFWCNPISGHATLYWYQQILGQGPKLLIQFQNNGVVDDSQLPKDRFSAERLKGVDSTLKIQPAKLEDSAVYLCASSFSGADTQYFGPGTRLTVL.

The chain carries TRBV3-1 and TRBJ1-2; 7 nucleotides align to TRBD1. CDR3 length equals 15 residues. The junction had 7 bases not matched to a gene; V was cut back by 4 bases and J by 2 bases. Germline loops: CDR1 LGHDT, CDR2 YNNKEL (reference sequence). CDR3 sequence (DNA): TGTGCCAGCAGCCGGGACAGTCTAAGGAACTATGGCTACACCTTC. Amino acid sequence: CASSRDSLRNYGYTF.

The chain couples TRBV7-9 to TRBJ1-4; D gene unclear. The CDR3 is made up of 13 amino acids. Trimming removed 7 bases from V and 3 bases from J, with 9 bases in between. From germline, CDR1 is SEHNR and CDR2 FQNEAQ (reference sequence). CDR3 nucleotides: TGTGCCAGCACCTCTCCGGCTAATGAAAAACTGTTTTTT. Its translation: CASTSPANEKLFF. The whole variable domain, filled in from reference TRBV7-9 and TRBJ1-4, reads DTGVSQNPRHKITKRGQNVTFRCDPISEHNRLYWYRQTLGQGPEFLTYFQNEAQLEKSRLLSDRFSAERPKGSFSTLEIQRTEQGDSAMYLCASTSPANEKLFFGSGTQLSVL.

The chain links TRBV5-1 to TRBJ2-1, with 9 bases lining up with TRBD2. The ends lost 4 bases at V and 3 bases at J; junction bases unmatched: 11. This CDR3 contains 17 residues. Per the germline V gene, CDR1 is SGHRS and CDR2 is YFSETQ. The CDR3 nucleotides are TGCGCCAGCAGCCCCCCGCAGGGTAGCGGGGGCTACAATGAGCAGTTCTTC. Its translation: CASSPPQGSGGYNEQFF. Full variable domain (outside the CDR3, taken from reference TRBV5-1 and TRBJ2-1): KAGVTQTPRYLIKTRGQQVTLSCSPISGHRSVSWYQQTPGQGLQFLFEYFSETQRNKGNFPGRFSGRQFSNSRSEMNVSTLELGDSALYLCASSPPQGSGGYNEQFFGPGTRLTVL.

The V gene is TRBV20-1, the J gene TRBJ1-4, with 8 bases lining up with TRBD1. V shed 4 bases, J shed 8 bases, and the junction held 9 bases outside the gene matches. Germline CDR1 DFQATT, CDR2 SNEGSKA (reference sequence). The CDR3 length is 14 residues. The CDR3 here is CSATWQGAREKLFF. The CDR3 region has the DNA TGCAGTGCTACCTGGCAGGGGGCAAGGGAAAAACTGTTTTTT.

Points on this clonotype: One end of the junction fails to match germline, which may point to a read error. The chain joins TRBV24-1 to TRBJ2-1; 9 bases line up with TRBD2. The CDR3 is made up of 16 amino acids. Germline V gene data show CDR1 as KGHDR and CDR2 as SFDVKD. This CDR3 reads CATSDSSGDLYNEQFF. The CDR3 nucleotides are TGTGCCACCAGTGATTCTAGCGGGGACCTCTACAATGAGCAGTTCTTT.

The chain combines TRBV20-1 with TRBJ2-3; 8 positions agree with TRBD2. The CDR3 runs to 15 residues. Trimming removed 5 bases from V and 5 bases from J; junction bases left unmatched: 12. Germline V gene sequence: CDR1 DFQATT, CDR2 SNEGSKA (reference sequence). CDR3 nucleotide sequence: TGCAGTGCTCCCCGGGGGGGGATCGGGCTAGATACGCAGTATTTT. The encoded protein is CSAPRGGIGLDTQYF.

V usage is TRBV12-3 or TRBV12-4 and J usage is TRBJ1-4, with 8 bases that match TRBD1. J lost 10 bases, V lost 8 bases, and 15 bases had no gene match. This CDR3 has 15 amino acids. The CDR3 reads CASGAMDREGRKLFF. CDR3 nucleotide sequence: TGTGCCAGCGGGGCTATGGACAGGGAGGGGCGAAAACTGTTTTTT.

CDR3 DNA sequence: TGTGCCAGCAGTCCCCCGTGGACTGACTACAATGAGCAGTTCTTC. Amino acids: CASSPPWTDYNEQFF. The chain is built from TRBV27 and TRBJ2-1; D may be TRBD2 (5 bases). This CDR3 region has 15 residues. Per the germline V gene, CDR1 is MNHEY and CDR2 is SMNVEV (reference sequence). Trimming took off 5 bases at V and 3 bases at J, with 14 bases between the two ends.

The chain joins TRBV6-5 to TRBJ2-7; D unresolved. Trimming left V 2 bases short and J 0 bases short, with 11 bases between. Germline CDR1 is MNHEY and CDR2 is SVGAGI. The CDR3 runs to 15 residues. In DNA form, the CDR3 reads TGTGCCAGCAGTTACGTGTCAGGCAGCTCCTACGAGCAGTACTTC. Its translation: CASSYVSGSSYEQYF.

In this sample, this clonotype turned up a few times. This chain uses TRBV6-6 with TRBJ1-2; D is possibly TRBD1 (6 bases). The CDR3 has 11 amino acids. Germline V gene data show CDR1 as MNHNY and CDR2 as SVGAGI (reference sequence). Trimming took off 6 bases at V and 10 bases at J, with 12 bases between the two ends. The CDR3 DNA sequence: TGTGCCAGCAGCCTGGACAGATACTACACCTTC. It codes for CASSLDRYYTF.

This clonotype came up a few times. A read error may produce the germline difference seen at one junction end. In DNA form, the CDR3 reads TGTGCCAGCAGTGTAGAGGGGCGGGGGGGCTTGGACGAGCAGTACTTC. Translating gives CASSVEGRGGLDEQYF. V gene TRBV9 combines with J gene TRBJ2-5, with 9 positions matching TRBD2. The J call is doubtful: the DNA matches TRBJ2-7 better. CDR1 is SGDLS, CDR2 YYNGEE, per germline. CDR3 length equals 16 residues.

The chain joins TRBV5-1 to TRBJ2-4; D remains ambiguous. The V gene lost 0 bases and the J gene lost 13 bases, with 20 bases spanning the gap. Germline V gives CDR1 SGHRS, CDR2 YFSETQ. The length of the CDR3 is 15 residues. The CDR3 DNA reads TGCGCCAGCAGCTTGGGGCAGGCCTCCTACAATGAGCAGTACTTC. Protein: CASSLGQASYNEQYF.

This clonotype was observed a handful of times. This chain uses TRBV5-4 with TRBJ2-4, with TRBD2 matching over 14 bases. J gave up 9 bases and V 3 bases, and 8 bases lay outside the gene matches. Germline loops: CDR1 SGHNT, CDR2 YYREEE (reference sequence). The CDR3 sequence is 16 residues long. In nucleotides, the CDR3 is TGTGCCAGCAGCTCCGGACTAGCGGGAGGTCGTAGCATTCAGTACTTC. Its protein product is CASSSGLAGGRSIQYF. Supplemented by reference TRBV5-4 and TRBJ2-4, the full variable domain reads ETGVTQSPTHLIKTRGQQVTLRCSSQSGHNTVSWYQQALGQGPQFIFQYYREEENGRGNFPPRFSGLQFPNYSSELNVNALELDDSALYLCASSSGLAGGRSIQYFGAGTRLSVL.

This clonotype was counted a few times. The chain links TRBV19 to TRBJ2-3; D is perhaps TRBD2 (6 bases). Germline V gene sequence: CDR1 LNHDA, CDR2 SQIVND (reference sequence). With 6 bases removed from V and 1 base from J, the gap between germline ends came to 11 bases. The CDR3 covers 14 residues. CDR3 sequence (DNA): TGTGCCAGTAGCTGGCGGGGCGGCACAGATACGCAGTATTTT. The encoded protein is CASSWRGGTDTQYF.

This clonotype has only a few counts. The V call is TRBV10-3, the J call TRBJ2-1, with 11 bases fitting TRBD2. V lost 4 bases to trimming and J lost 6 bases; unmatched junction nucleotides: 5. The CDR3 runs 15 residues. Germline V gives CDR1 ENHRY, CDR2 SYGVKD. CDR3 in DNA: TGTGCCATCAGTGTTAGCGGGGGGGCTTTCAATGAGCAGTTCTTC. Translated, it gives CAISVSGGAFNEQFF.

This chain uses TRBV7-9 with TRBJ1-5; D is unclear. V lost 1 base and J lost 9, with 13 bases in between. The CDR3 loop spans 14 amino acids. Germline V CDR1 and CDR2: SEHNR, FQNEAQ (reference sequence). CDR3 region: CASSLGSPGRPQHF. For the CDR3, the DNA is TGTGCCAGCAGCTTAGGATCCCCTGGTCGGCCCCAGCATTTT.

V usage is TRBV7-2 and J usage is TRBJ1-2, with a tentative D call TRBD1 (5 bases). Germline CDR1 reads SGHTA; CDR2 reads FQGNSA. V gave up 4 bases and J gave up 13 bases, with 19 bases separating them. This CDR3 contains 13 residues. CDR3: CASSSQTATASTF. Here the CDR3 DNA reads TGTGCCAGCAGCTCTCAGACAGCTACCGCTAGCACCTTC. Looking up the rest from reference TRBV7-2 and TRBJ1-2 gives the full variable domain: GAGVSQSPSNKVTEKGKDVELRCDPISGHTALYWYRQSLGQGLEFLIYFQGNSAPDKSGLPSDRFSAERTGGSVSTLTIQRTQQEDSAVYLCASSSQTATASTFGSGTRLTVV.

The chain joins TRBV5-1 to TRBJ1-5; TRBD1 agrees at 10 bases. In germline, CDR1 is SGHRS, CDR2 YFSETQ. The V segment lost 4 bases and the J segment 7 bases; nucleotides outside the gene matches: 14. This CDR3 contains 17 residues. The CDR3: CASSPLGGTGDSQPQHF. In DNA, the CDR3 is TGCGCCAGCAGCCCCCTCGGCGGGACAGGGGATAGCCAGCCCCAGCATTTT.

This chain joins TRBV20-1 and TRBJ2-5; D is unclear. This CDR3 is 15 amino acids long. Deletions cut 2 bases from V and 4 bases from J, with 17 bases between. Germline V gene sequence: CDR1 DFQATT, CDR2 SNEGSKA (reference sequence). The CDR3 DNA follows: TGCAGTGCTAGACCCCACCGAGGTACGGGAGAGACCCAGTACTTC. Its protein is CSARPHRGTGETQYF.